The entry below describes one T cell receptor beta chain. It has no known antigen specificity. No base-level quality is on record; no much larger clone is a single base apart. The record originates from a study of cytotoxic CD8 clonotypes in ibrutinib-treated CLL (dated by TCRdb to the early 2020s). Turning to the overall study: The cohort included around 15 treatment-naive and ten to eleven relapsed/refractory patients; about 17 were IGHV unmutated. Response samples were obtained after a median of about 13 months of treatment, with a range of about 6 to 36 months. Samples averaged approximately 260,000 productive templates and approximately 100,000 productive rearrangements. Of the 90 or so participants in the trial, about two dozen had longitudinal samples available. Patients were still on ibrutinib when every remission and progressive disease sample was collected. Partial responses were observed in approximately 24 patients and complete responses in 2; after a median follow-up of about 69 months, remission was maintained in approximately 14 patients and progression was observed in approximately 12. Cryopreserved peripheral blood mononuclear cells were collected before treatment, at response, and at either disease progression or sustained remission. The investigation overall reported the following: At baseline, clonality was higher than in age-matched healthy donors and showed a strong correlation with circulating CD8+ T-cell counts. An increase in clonality was observed at ibrutinib response, with clonality remaining stable during sustained remission and falling back toward baseline at progression. Public clonotypes were rare and either shrank or stayed stable during treatment, and the rise in clonality at ibrutinib response reflected expansion of private clonotypes. Sustained-remission and progressing patients did not have matched sampling times, and lymph node repertoires were not examined.

The time point label corresponds to: approximately twelve months on ibrutinib. For TCR beta library preparation, roughly 2 micrograms of genomic DNA were extracted from the cryopreserved PBMCs. Longitudinal blood samples from CLL patients receiving ibrutinib monotherapy were subjected to high-throughput TCR beta sequencing. Patients were enrolled in a phase 2 open-label single-center ibrutinib monotherapy trial. Each clonotype received, on average, around 9.6x coverage in deep resolution sequencing performed on a MiSeq, where the target depth lay between 1 in 1 million and 1 in 200,000 T cells. TCR beta libraries were generated with the immunoSEQ hsTCRB Kit. The original methods were these. The data were analyzed with ImmunoSEQ Analyzer and ImmunoSEQ Data Assistant, and V, D and J gene assignments followed IMGT definitions. Clonality, which ranges from 0 to 1, was calculated by subtracting the normalized Shannon entropy of productive rearrangement frequencies from one. Public clonotype analysis was restricted to overrepresented clonotypes comprising at least 0.05% of each patient's repertoire. Thirteen age-matched healthy donor repertoires from immuneACCESS were used as controls for clonality. TCRdb provides this immuneACCESS table in a form limited to in-frame rearrangements. Some clones are lacking; in checked studies, under half of them reflect an unresolved V gene, and why the rest are absent is not known. That table is the source of V, J and clone size, and D and trimming were worked out from the DNA. This sample is represented by roughly 40,000 clones; about 72% of them were singletons. The ten largest make up roughly 13% of the sample.

There are 11 amino acids in the CDR3, from cysteine to phenylalanine inclusive. The entry retains the CDR3 DNA only, 33 bases that are in frame from base 1. V is shortened by 2 bases, J by 11 bases, and the region joining them spans 7 bases. CDR1 and CDR2, looked up from the germline V gene (reference sequence), are MNHEY and SMNVEV. Recombination connected TRBV27 to TRBJ2-1; possibly the D gene is TRBD2, per 5 matching bases. The sequencing used PBMCs, collected after 12 months of ibrutinib treatment. This TCR was sampled from a human donor with chronic lymphocytic leukemia. The CDR3 region has the sequence CASSLPGKQFF. The DNA sequence reads TGTGCCAGCAGTTTACCGGGAAAGCAGTTCTTC.